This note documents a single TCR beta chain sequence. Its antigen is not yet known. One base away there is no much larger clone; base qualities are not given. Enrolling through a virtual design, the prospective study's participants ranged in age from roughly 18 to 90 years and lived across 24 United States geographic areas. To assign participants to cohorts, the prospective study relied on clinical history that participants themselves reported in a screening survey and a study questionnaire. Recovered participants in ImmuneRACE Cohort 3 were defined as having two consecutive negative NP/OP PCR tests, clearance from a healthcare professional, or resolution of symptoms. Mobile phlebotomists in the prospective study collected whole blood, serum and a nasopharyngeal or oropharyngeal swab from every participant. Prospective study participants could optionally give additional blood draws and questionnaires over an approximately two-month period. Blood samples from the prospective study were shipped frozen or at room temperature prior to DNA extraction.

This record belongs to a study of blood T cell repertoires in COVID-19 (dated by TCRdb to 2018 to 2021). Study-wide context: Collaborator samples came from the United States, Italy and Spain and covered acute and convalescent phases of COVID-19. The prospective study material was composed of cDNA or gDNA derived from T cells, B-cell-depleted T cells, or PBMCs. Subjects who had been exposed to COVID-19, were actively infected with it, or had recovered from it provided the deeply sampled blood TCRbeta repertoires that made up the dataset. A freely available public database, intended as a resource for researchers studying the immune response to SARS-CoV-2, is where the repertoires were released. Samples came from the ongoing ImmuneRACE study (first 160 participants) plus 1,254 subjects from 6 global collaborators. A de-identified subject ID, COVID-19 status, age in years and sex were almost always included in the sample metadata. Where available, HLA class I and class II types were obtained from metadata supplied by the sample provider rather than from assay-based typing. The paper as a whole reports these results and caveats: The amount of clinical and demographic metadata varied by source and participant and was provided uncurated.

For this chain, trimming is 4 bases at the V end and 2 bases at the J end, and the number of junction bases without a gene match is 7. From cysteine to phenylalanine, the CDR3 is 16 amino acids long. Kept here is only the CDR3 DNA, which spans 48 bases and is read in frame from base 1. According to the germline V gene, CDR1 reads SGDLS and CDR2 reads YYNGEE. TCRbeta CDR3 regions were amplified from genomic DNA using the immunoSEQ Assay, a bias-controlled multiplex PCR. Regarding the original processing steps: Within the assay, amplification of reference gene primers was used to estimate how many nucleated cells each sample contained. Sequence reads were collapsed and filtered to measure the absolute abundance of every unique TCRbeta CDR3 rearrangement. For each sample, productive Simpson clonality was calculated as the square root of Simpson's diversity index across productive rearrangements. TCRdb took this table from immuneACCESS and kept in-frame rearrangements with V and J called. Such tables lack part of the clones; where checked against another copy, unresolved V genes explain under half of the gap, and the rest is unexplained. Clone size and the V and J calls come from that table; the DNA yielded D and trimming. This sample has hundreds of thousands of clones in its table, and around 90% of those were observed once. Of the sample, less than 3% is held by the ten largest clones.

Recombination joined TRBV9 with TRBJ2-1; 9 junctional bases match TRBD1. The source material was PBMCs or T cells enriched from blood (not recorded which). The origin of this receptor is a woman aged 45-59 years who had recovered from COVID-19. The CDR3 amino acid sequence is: CASSPGQGTTYNEQFF. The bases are TGTGCCAGCAGCCCCGGACAGGGGACAACCTACAATGAGCAGTTCTTC.